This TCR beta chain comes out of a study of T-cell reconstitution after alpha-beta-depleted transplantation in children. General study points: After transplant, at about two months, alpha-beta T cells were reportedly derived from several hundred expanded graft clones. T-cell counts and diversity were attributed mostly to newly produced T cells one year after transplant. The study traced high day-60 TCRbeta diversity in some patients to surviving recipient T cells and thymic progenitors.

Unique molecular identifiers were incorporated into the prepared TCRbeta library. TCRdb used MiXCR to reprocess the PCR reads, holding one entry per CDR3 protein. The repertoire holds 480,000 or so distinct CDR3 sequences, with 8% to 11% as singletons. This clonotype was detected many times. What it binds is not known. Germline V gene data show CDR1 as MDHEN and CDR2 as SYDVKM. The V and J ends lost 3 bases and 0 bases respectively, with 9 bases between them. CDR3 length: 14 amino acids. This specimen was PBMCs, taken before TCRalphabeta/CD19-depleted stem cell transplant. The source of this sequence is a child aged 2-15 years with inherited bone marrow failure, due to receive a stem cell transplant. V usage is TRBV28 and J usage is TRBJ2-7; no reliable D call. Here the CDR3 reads CASSFGRNSYEQYF. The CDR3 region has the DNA TGTGCCAGCAGTTTCGGCAGGAACTCCTACGAGCAGTACTTC.